This is a list of T cell receptor beta chains from one sample in a study of cytomegalovirus exposure and HLA in healthy donors. Data came from immunoSEQ multiplex PCR; TCRdb stores just in-frame clones and leaves some out. Here the sample spans about 220,000 clones, under 95% being singletons. The source material was PBMCs. These TCRs come from a woman younger than 30 in good health and CMV-seronegative. The CDR3 runs from the conserved cysteine through the conserved F or W. Each record gives: CDR3 protein, CDR3 DNA, J gene, V gene, clone size, D gene. The D gene is left open where the match is weak. Only part of the rows carry a size: once, few, many, or a class if the clone is expanded.

cdr3_aa: CASSEAIDSSNEQFF
cdr3_nt: TGTGCCAGCAGTGAAGCGATAGACAGCTCCAATGAGCAGTTCTTC
j_call: TRBJ2-1
v_call: TRBV6-1
clone_size: NA
d_call: NA

cdr3_aa: CASSLSGRHIFLSTDTQYF
cdr3_nt: TGTGCCAGCAGTTTATCAGGGAGGCATATATTCTTGAGCACAGATACGCAGTATTTT
j_call: TRBJ2-3
v_call: TRBV28
clone_size: once
d_call: NA

cdr3_aa: CAWRRQVSPLHF
cdr3_nt: TGTGCCTGGAGGCGACAGGTCTCACCCCTCCACTTT
j_call: TRBJ1-6
v_call: TRBV30
clone_size: NA
d_call: NA

cdr3_aa: CASSLTGEYSNQPQHF
cdr3_nt: TGTGCCAGCAGCTTGACAGGGGAATATAGCAATCAGCCCCAGCATTTT
j_call: TRBJ1-5
v_call: TRBV5-6
clone_size: NA
d_call: TRBD1

cdr3_aa: CASSESTAIAGVTDTQYF
cdr3_nt: TGCGCCAGCAGTGAGTCAACGGCGATAGCGGGAGTTACAGATACGCAGTATTTT
j_call: TRBJ2-3
v_call: TRBV10-1
clone_size: NA
d_call: TRBD2

cdr3_aa: CASSPRLAGGFEQYF
cdr3_nt: TGTGCCAGCAGCCCGAGACTAGCGGGAGGCTTCGAGCAGTACTTC
j_call: TRBJ2-7
v_call: TRBV7-9
clone_size: NA
d_call: TRBD2

cdr3_aa: CASSPGTGGYDNEQFF
cdr3_nt: TGCGCCAGCAGCCCCGGGACAGGGGGCTACGACAATGAGCAGTTCTTC
j_call: TRBJ2-1
v_call: TRBV5-1
clone_size: NA
d_call: TRBD1

cdr3_aa: CAWSRNTGELFF
cdr3_nt: TGTGCCTGGAGCAGGAACACCGGGGAGCTGTTTTTT
j_call: TRBJ2-2
v_call: TRBV30
clone_size: NA
d_call: NA

cdr3_aa: CASSPTALAGIYEQYF
cdr3_nt: TGTGCCAGCTCACCGACAGCACTAGCGGGAATCTACGAGCAGTACTTC
j_call: TRBJ2-7
v_call: TRBV18
clone_size: NA
d_call: TRBD2

cdr3_aa: CASSLPGSPYEQYF
cdr3_nt: TGTGCCAGCAGCTTGCCGGGAAGCCCCTACGAGCAGTACTTC
j_call: TRBJ2-7
v_call: TRBV5-5
clone_size: NA
d_call: NA